This is a list of T cell receptor beta chains from one sample in a study of blood T cell repertoires in COVID-19. Libraries were prepared by immunoSEQ multiplex PCR; TCRdb keeps only in-frame clonotypes and omits some of them. The sample carries around 200,000 clones, roughly 90% recorded once. Sequencing was carried out using peripheral blood. These receptors originate from a man between 18 and 35 years old with active or convalescent COVID-19. Each CDR3 is given with its conserved first and last residue. The order of the fields is D gene, V gene, clone size, J gene, CDR3 protein, CDR3 DNA. D genes are given only for firm matches. Size is stated for part of the rows, as once, few or many counts, or as a class when the clone is expanded.

>-|TRBV5-6|-|TRBJ1-6
CASSPGARNSPLHF
TGTGCCAGCAGCCCAGGGGCGCGGAATTCACCCCTCCACTTT
>TRBD2|TRBV19|-|TRBJ2-1
CASSQPGLAGASSYNEQFF
TGTGCCAGTAGCCAACCGGGACTAGCGGGGGCTAGCTCCTACAATGAGCAGTTCTTC
>TRBD1|TRBV14|-|TRBJ1-4
CASSQGQGAGKLFF
TGTGCCAGCAGCCAAGGACAGGGGGCTGGAAAACTGTTTTTT
>-|TRBV5-1|once|TRBJ1-5
CASSLVPGSNQPQHF
TGCGCCAGCAGCTTGGTTCCAGGGAGCAATCAGCCCCAGCATTTT
>-|TRBV19|-|TRBJ1-1
CASSQSEGLNTEAFF
TGTGCCAGTAGCCAATCGGAGGGACTGAACACTGAAGCTTTCTTT
>TRBD1|TRBV5-1|-|TRBJ1-2
CASSLDRVVSGYTF
TGCGCCAGCAGCCTGGACAGGGTGGTTTCTGGCTACACCTTC
>-|TRBV12-3/TRBV12-4|-|TRBJ1-6
CASSSRFNSPLHF
TGTGCCAGCAGTTCTAGATTCAATTCACCCCTCCACTTT
>TRBD1|TRBV19|-|TRBJ1-2
CASSIRGTGHGYTF
TGTGCCAGTAGTATTAGGGGGACAGGCCATGGCTACACCTTC
>-|TRBV18|-|TRBJ1-5
CASSPPGGFNQPQHF
TGTGCCAGCTCACCACCGGGGGGGTTCAATCAGCCCCAGCATTTT
>-|TRBV7-9|-|TRBJ2-5
CASSPEIAEKPQETQYF
TGTGCCAGCAGCCCGGAGATAGCGGAAAAACCCCAAGAGACCCAGTACTTC
>-|TRBV7-9|-|TRBJ2-5
CASSLVGSGETQYF
TGTGCCAGCAGCTTAGTTGGTAGCGGCGAGACCCAGTACTTC
>-|TRBV19|-|TRBJ1-5
CASSQGVRGDQPQHF
TGTGCCAGTAGTCAAGGCGTCCGGGGGGATCAGCCCCAGCATTTT
>TRBD1|TRBV7-9|-|TRBJ1-1
CATRDQTGRTEAFF
TGTGCCACCCGGGACCAGACAGGGCGGACTGAAGCTTTCTTT
>TRBD1|TRBV18|-|TRBJ1-1
CASSPAGQDTEAFF
TGTGCCAGCTCACCCGCCGGACAGGACACTGAAGCTTTCTTT
>TRBD1|TRBV29-1|-|TRBJ1-1
CSAGQGSTEAFF
TGCAGCGCGGGACAGGGGAGCACTGAAGCTTTCTTT
>TRBD1|TRBV19|few|TRBJ2-4
CASSISAGGLNIQYF
TGTGCCAGTAGTATCTCAGCAGGGGGCTTAAACATTCAGTACTTC
>-|TRBV21-1|-|TRBJ1-1
CASRIQGGAFF
TGTGCCAGCAGAATTCAGGGAGGCGCTTTCTTT
>TRBD2|TRBV5-1|-|TRBJ2-5
CASSLALAGETQYF
TGCGCCAGCAGCTTGGCACTAGCGGGAGAGACCCAGTACTTC
>-|TRBV7-2|-|TRBJ1-2
CASSLVGGRKNGYTF
TGTGCCAGCAGCTTAGTCGGGGGGCGCAAAAATGGCTACACCTTC
>-|TRBV30|once|TRBJ2-3
CAWSGGATDTQYF
TGTGCCTGGAGTGGAGGAGCCACAGATACGCAGTATTTT
>-|TRBV7-2|-|TRBJ2-5
CASSLAPTGQETQYF
TGTGCCAGCAGCTTAGCGCCGACAGGCCAAGAGACCCAGTACTTC
>-|TRBV29-1|once|TRBJ1-1
CSVGWTDGDEAFF
TGCAGCGTTGGGTGGACAGATGGCGATGAAGCTTTCTTT
>TRBD1|TRBV7-9|-|TRBJ1-3
CASRDRAGNTIYF
TGTGCCAGCAGGGACAGGGCTGGAAACACCATATATTTT
>-|TRBV7-8|-|TRBJ2-1
CASSSTGLSSYNEQFF
TGTGCCAGCAGTTCTACGGGACTGAGCTCCTACAATGAGCAGTTCTTC
>-|TRBV18|-|TRBJ1-1
CASSPGWEEAFF
TGTGCCAGCTCACCAGGGTGGGAGGAAGCTTTCTTT
>-|TRBV10-3|-|TRBJ1-1
CAISFDRFGTEAFF
TGTGCCATCAGTTTTGACAGGTTTGGCACTGAAGCTTTCTTT
>TRBD2|TRBV3-1/TRBV3-2|-|TRBJ2-3
CASSQDQGLAIGTQYF
TGTGCCAGCAGCCAAGATCAGGGACTAGCTATCGGTACGCAGTATTTT
>TRBD2|TRBV3-1/TRBV3-2|-|TRBJ2-3
CASSQPAGGRTDTQYF
TGTGCCAGCAGCCAGCCAGCGGGAGGCCGCACAGATACGCAGTATTTT
>TRBD1|TRBV6-5|once|TRBJ2-1
CASGTRQGYNEQFF
TGTGCCAGCGGTACTCGACAGGGGTACAATGAGCAGTTCTTC
>TRBD2|TRBV11-2|-|TRBJ2-7
CASSPTSGTSYEQYF
TGTGCCAGCAGTCCCACTAGCGGGACGTCTTACGAGCAGTACTTC
>TRBD1|TRBV27|-|TRBJ2-7
CASSLLYDRETYEQYF
TGTGCCAGCAGTTTATTGTACGACAGGGAGACCTACGAGCAGTACTTC
>-|TRBV5-1|-|TRBJ1-1
CASSSDSEAFF
TGCGCCAGCAGTTCGGACAGTGAAGCTTTCTTT
>-|TRBV7-3|-|TRBJ2-1
CASSLNPRDEQFF
TGTGCCAGCAGCTTAAACCCTCGGGATGAGCAGTTCTTC
>-|TRBV5-1|-|TRBJ2-2
CASSLGNTNTGELFF
TGCGCCAGCAGCCTAGGTAATACGAACACCGGGGAGCTGTTTTTT
>TRBD2|TRBV7-9|-|TRBJ2-1
CASSLGGLAENEQFF
TGTGCCAGCAGCTTAGGGGGACTAGCGGAAAATGAGCAGTTCTTC
>TRBD1|TRBV9|-|TRBJ2-3
CASSSWTGRPDTQYF
TGTGCCAGCAGTTCCTGGACAGGGCGGCCAGATACGCAGTATTTT
>-|TRBV19|-|TRBJ1-4
CASRSQGLEKLFF
TGTGCCAGTAGATCTCAGGGGCTGGAAAAACTGTTTTTT
>-|TRBV5-8|-|TRBJ2-1
CASSFGSGTYNEQFF
TGTGCCAGCAGCTTTGGGTCCGGGACCTACAATGAGCAGTTCTTC
>-|TRBV18|-|TRBJ2-1
CASSQIGRTNEQFF
TGTGCCAGCTCACAAATCGGACGGACTAATGAGCAGTTCTTC
>-|TRBV7-6|-|TRBJ2-7
CASSFGSGHLYEQYF
TGTGCCAGCAGCTTTGGGTCGGGACACCTCTACGAGCAGTACTTC
>TRBD1|TRBV5-1|-|TRBJ2-6
CASSQTGYSGANVLTF
TGCGCCAGCAGCCAGACAGGGTACTCTGGGGCCAACGTCCTGACTTTC
>-|TRBV19|once|TRBJ1-4
CASSPPPQGKLFF
TGTGCCAGTAGTCCCCCCCCACAGGGAAAACTGTTTTTT
>-|TRBV12-5|once|TRBJ1-1
CASGLVQGWITEAFF
TGTGCTAGTGGTTTGGTACAGGGATGGATCACTGAAGCTTTCTTT
>-|TRBV4-1|-|TRBJ1-4
CASSHPQATNEKLFF
TGCGCCAGCAGCCACCCTCAGGCAACTAATGAAAAACTGTTTTTT
>-|TRBV6-5|few|TRBJ2-7
CASRGGQTGTYEQYF
TGTGCCAGCAGGGGTGGACAGACGGGGACCTACGAGCAGTACTTC
>TRBD1|TRBV4-2|-|TRBJ1-1
CASSPRQGRTEAFF
TGTGCCAGCAGCCCAAGACAGGGACGGACTGAAGCTTTCTTT
>TRBD1|TRBV19|-|TRBJ2-2
CASRAGTGNTGELFF
TGTGCCAGTAGGGCCGGGACAGGGAACACCGGGGAGCTGTTTTTT
>-|TRBV2|few|TRBJ1-2
CASSETGYGYTF
TGTGCCAGCAGTGAAACAGGATATGGCTACACCTTC
>-|TRBV30|-|TRBJ2-2
CAWTRRVSGELFF
TGTGCCTGGACCCGACGGGTCTCCGGGGAGCTGTTTTTT
>TRBD2|TRBV5-4|-|TRBJ2-3
CASSPGGGPGTTDTQYF
TGTGCCAGCAGCCCGGGGGGGGGACCCGGAACCACAGATACGCAGTATTTT